This is a list of T cell receptor beta chains from one sample in a study of identifying expanded T cells in peripheral blood. Clones were sequenced by immunoSEQ multiplex PCR, and TCRdb holds only the in-frame ones, with some missing. This sample yields about 100,000 clones, of which roughly 88% are seen a single time; less than 7% belongs to the top ten. The sequenced sample consisted of blood. Source of these receptors: a person between 18 and 75 years old in good health. CDR3s include the opening cysteine and the closing phenylalanine or tryptophan. Fields, in order: clone size, D gene, V gene, J gene, CDR3 protein, CDR3 DNA. The D gene is left open where the match is weak. Part of the rows lack a size; the others show once, few, many or a class for expanded clones.

>-|-|TRBV11-2|TRBJ1-1
CASSLRGGSTEAFF
TGTGCCAGCAGCTTAAGGGGTGGTAGCACTGAAGCTTTCTTT
>-|-|TRBV5-1|TRBJ1-1
CASSLETGSNTEAFF
TGCGCCAGCAGCTTAGAGACAGGCTCGAACACTGAAGCTTTCTTT
>-|-|TRBV13|TRBJ2-7
CASSFRIPSSYEQYF
TGTGCCAGCAGCTTCAGGATTCCGAGCTCCTACGAGCAGTACTTC
>-|-|TRBV20-1|TRBJ1-2
CSAVAAGTF
-
>-|-|TRBV5-1|TRBJ1-6
CASSLAAGLEALHF
TGCGCCAGCAGCTTGGCAGCCGGCCTAGAGGCCCTCCACTTT
>-|TRBD1|TRBV19|TRBJ2-7
CASRATGLVYEQYF
TGTGCCAGTAGAGCGACAGGGCTGGTTTACGAGCAGTACTTC
>-|-|TRBV11-3|TRBJ2-7
CASSLTRTASYEQYF
TGTGCCAGCAGCTTAACGAGGACAGCCTCCTACGAGCAGTACTTC
>few|-|TRBV11-3|TRBJ2-6
CASSLLVNSGANVLTF
TGTGCCAGCAGCTTATTGGTAAATTCTGGGGCCAACGTCCTGACTTTC
>once|TRBD2|TRBV19|TRBJ2-2
CASSTERGANTGELFF
TGTGCCAGTAGTACCGAGCGGGGGGCGAACACCGGGGAGCTGTTTTTT
>-|TRBD2|TRBV4-1|TRBJ2-1
CASRSPGTSRYNEQFF
TGCGCCAGCAGGTCCCCCGGGACTAGTCGGTACAATGAGCAGTTCTTC
>-|-|TRBV4-1|TRBJ1-1
CASSQVGLNTEAFF
TGCGCCAGCAGCCAAGTCGGGCTGAACACTGAAGCTTTCTTT
>-|TRBD1|TRBV6-1|TRBJ2-1
CASSEPGQGYSYNEQFF
TGTGCCAGCAGTGAACCGGGACAGGGCTATTCCTACAATGAGCAGTTCTTC
>medium-sized|TRBD2|TRBV4-3|TRBJ2-7
CASSQPGWTSGYYEQYF
TGCGCCAGCAGCCAACCTGGTTGGACTAGCGGATACTACGAGCAGTACTTC
>-|-|TRBV2|TRBJ1-2
CASRSVQSTNYGYTF
TGTGCCAGCAGGTCTGTTCAATCGACTAACTATGGCTACACCTTC
>-|TRBD1|TRBV4-2|TRBJ1-4
CASSQSGDRPVGEKLFF
TGTGCCAGCAGCCAGTCGGGGGACAGGCCCGTCGGTGAAAAACTGTTTTTT
>-|-|TRBV30|TRBJ1-4
CACPPEKLFF
TGTGCCTGTCCTCCCGAAAAACTGTTTTTT
>-|-|TRBV7-8|TRBJ2-6
CASSLFAYSGANVLTF
TGTGCCAGCAGCTTATTCGCTTACTCTGGGGCCAACGTCCTGACTTTC
>-|-|TRBV7-2|TRBJ2-7
CASSLSGPRNEQYF
TGTGCCAGCAGCTTATCGGGCCCGAGGAACGAGCAGTACTTC
>-|-|TRBV19|TRBJ1-1
CASIKAGRNTEAFF
TGTGCCAGTATCAAGGCCGGACGGAACACTGAAGCTTTCTTT
>once|-|TRBV30|TRBJ1-1
CAWSVIFKEPDSEAFF
TGTGCCTGGAGTGTAATTTTCAAAGAGCCGGACAGTGAAGCTTTCTTT
>few|-|TRBV30|TRBJ1-2
CAWRPNGRDALTF
TGTGCCTGGAGACCAAATGGGAGAGACGCCCTCACCTTC
>-|-|TRBV7-2|TRBJ1-2
CASRGPDVGYTF
TGTGCCAGCAGAGGTCCGGACGTGGGCTACACCTTC
>-|TRBD1|TRBV11-2|TRBJ2-2
CASSLGQSTGELFF
TGTGCCAGCAGCTTGGGACAGTCCACCGGGGAGCTGTTTTTT
>-|TRBD2|TRBV2|TRBJ2-4
CASSDYTSGIAKNIQYF
TGTGCCAGCAGTGACTATACTAGCGGTATAGCCAAAAACATTCAGTACTTC
>-|TRBD1|TRBV7-6|TRBJ1-4
CASSALGQGVYEKLFF
TGTGCCAGCAGCGCCCTGGGACAGGGGGTATACGAAAAACTGTTTTTT
>-|TRBD1|TRBV7-9|TRBJ2-7
CASSRQGARDEQYF
TGTGCCAGCAGCCGCCAGGGGGCACGGGACGAGCAGTACTTC
>few|-|TRBV9|TRBJ2-2
CASSVEGGRGTGELFF
TGTGCCAGCAGCGTAGAGGGGGGCAGGGGCACCGGGGAGCTGTTTTTT
>-|TRBD2|TRBV7-6|TRBJ2-7
CASSLMSGGNYEQYF
TGTGCCAGCAGCTTAATGAGCGGGGGAAACTACGAGCAGTACTTC
>once|TRBD2|TRBV15|TRBJ2-3
CATSREGASGSHTDTQYF
TGTGCCACCAGCAGAGAGGGCGCTAGCGGGAGCCACACAGATACGCAGTATTTT
>-|-|TRBV21-1|TRBJ2-5
CASSSPKTSAGACLLQETQYF
TGTGCCAGCAGCAGCCCAAAAACTTCTGCGGGGGCTTGCTTGCTACAAGAGACCCAGTACTTC
>-|TRBD1|TRBV7-8|TRBJ1-2
CASSRQGAEGYTF
TGTGCCAGCAGCCGACAGGGGGCAGAAGGCTACACCTTC
>-|-|TRBV5-1|TRBJ2-5
CASSSWTVQETQYF
TGCGCCAGCAGCAGCTGGACGGTCCAAGAGACCCAGTACTTC
>-|TRBD2|TRBV6-5|TRBJ2-1
CASIDGTSGYNEQFF
TGTGCCAGCATCGACGGGACTAGCGGATACAATGAGCAGTTCTTC
>-|-|TRBV7-8|TRBJ1-5
CASSPVRTANQPQHF
TGTGCCAGCAGCCCCGTCCGGACAGCTAATCAGCCCCAGCATTTT
>-|-|TRBV4-2|TRBJ2-3
CASSQAGRPYTDTQYF
TGTGCCAGCAGCCAAGCGGGGAGACCGTACACAGATACGCAGTATTTT
>-|TRBD1|TRBV4-2|TRBJ1-2
CASSQGQGAYGYTF
TGTGCCAGCAGCCAAGGACAGGGGGCCTATGGCTACACCTTC
>once|TRBD1|TRBV7-9|TRBJ2-2
CASSLDRVFSSGELFF
TGTGCCAGCAGCTTGGACAGGGTATTTTCATCCGGGGAGCTGTTTTTT
>-|TRBD1|TRBV4-1|TRBJ1-3
CASSQDNRGRNTIYF
TGCGCCAGCAGCCAAGACAACAGGGGACGGAACACCATATATTTT
>-|TRBD2|TRBV10-3|TRBJ2-6
CAISDSGRGAGANVLTF
TGTGCCATCAGCGACAGCGGGAGGGGCGCTGGGGCCAACGTCCTGACTTTC
>once|TRBD2|TRBV27|TRBJ2-3
CASSSPAGRADTQYF
TGTGCCAGCAGTTCCCCAGCGGGAAGGGCAGATACGCAGTATTTT
>once|-|TRBV18|TRBJ1-5
CASSPYDYSNQPQHF
TGTGCCAGCTCACCTTACGATTATAGCAATCAGCCCCAGCATTTT
>once|-|TRBV5-4|TRBJ2-2
CASSLFPGELFF
TGTGCCAGCAGCTTGTTTCCCGGGGAGCTGTTTTTT